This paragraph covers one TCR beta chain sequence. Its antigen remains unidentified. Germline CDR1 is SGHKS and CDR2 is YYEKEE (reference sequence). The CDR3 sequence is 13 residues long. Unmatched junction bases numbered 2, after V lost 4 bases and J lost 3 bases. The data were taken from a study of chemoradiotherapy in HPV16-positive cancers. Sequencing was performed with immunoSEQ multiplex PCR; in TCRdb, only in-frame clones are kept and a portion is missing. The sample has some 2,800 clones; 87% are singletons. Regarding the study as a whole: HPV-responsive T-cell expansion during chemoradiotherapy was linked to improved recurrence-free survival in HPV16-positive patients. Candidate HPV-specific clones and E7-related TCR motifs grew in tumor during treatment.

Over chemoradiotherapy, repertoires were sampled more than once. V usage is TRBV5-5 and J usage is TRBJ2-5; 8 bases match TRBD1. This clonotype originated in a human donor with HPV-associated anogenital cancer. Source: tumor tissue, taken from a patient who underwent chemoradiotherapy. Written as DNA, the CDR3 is TGTGCCAGCAGCGTGGACAGGGAAGAGACCCAGTACTTC. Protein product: CASSVDREETQYF.